The 8 T cell receptor beta chains in this list originate from one sample, sequenced in a study of T cell responses to AZD1222 COVID-19 vaccine. Produced via immunoSEQ multiplex PCR; TCRdb's table is partial and in-frame only. There are about 90,000 clones in the sample; roughly 90% occur only once, and around an eighth lies in the top ten. The sequenced sample was peripheral blood, obtained 28 days after the second AZD1222 dose. The receptors originated from an adult who received the AZD1222 COVID-19 vaccine.

The CDR3 reads CASSYGPEYSNQPQHF. The CDR3 bases are TGTGCCAGCAGTTATGGGCCTGAATATAGCAATCAGCCCCAGCATTTT. This chain links TRBV6-5 with TRBJ1-5; D gene uncertain. Trimming took 3 bases from V and 0 from J, leaving 12 bases between them. Per the germline V gene, CDR1 is MNHEY and CDR2 is SVGAGI. The CDR3 extends over 16 amino acids.

The genes are TRBV7-8 and TRBJ1-5; possibly TRBD1 for D (5 bases). Trimming cost V 1 base and J 8 bases, with 12 bases left between them. The germline gives CDR1 SGHVS, CDR2 FQNEAQ. The CDR3 is 14 residues long. The CDR3 nucleotides are TGTGCCAGCAGCTTAGTAGACAGACAAGAGCCCCAGCATTTT. Translating gives CASSLVDRQEPQHF.

The rearrangement links TRBV28 to TRBJ2-1, with D maybe TRBD2 (5 bases). The CDR3 consists of 15 residues. Trimming pared 2 bases from V and 2 bases from J, leaving 10 bases between. Germline loops: CDR1 MDHEN, CDR2 SYDVKM. In DNA form, the CDR3 reads TGTGCCAGCAGTTTAATCCTAGCCCCCTACAATGAGCAGTTCTTC. Amino acids: CASSLILAPYNEQFF.

V and J are TRBV7-9 and TRBJ1-2; tentatively, D is TRBD1 (5 bases). V lost 7 bases to trimming and J lost 2 bases, with 14 bases between them. There are 14 residues in the CDR3. Germline CDR1 reads SEHNR; CDR2 reads FQNEAQ (reference sequence). The CDR3 is CASNPGRINYGYTF. The DNA of the CDR3 is TGTGCCAGCAACCCGGGACGTATAAACTATGGCTACACCTTC.

The chain joins TRBV19 to TRBJ1-5, with a tentative D call TRBD1 (5 bases). Trimming took 3 bases from V and 4 from J, leaving 19 bases between them. Germline values: CDR1 LNHDA, CDR2 SQIVND (reference sequence). CDR3 length equals 17 residues. CDR3: CASSIEIGAVLNQPQHF. CDR3 sequence (DNA): TGTGCCAGTAGTATTGAAATCGGGGCAGTCCTGAATCAGCCCCAGCATTTT.

The chain joins TRBV29-1 to TRBJ1-4; 9 nucleotides align to TRBD1. Germline-derived CDR1 and CDR2 are SQVTM and ANQGSEA. The trim removed 3 bases at V and 7 bases at J, leaving 3 bases unmatched. The CDR3 covers 13 residues. The CDR3 region is CSVDTGGSEKLFF. The CDR3 nucleotides read TGCAGCGTTGATACAGGGGGCTCTGAAAAACTGTTTTTT.

The chain joins TRBV9 to TRBJ2-3; D possibly corresponds to TRBD1 (7 bases). CDR1 is SGDLS and CDR2 is YYNGEE in the germline V gene. CDR3 length: 16 amino acids. Trimming left V 4 bases short and J 0 bases short, with 15 bases between. CDR3 DNA sequence: TGTGCCAGCAGCACAGGAGGGGGCGTTAGCACAGATACGCAGTATTTT. Translation gives CASSTGGGVSTDTQYF.

The gene calls are TRBV6-5 and TRBJ2-1, with 8 positions matching TRBD1. With V trimmed by 5 bases and J by 8 bases, 8 bases remained unmatched. This CDR3 has 14 residues. In germline, CDR1 is MNHEY, CDR2 SVGAGI. For the CDR3, the DNA is TGTGCCAGCAGTAGAACAGGGGGTAGCGATGAGCAGTTCTTC. This translates into CASSRTGGSDEQFF.